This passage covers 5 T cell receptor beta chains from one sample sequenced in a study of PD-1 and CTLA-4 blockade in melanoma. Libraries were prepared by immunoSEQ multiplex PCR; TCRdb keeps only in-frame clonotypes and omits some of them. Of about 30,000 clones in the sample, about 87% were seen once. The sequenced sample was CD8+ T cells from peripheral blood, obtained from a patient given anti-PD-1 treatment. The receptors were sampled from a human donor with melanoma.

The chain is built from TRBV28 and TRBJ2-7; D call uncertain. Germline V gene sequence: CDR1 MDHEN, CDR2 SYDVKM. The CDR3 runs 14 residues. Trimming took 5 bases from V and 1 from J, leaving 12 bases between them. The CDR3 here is CASSRPSPSYEQYF. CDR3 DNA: TGTGCCAGCAGTCGCCCGTCCCCTTCCTACGAGCAGTACTTC.

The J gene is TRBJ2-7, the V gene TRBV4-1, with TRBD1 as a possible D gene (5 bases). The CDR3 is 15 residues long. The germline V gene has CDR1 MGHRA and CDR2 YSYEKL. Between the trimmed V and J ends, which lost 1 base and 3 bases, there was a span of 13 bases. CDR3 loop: CASSQAGRERYEQYF. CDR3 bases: TGCGCCAGCAGCCAAGCGGGCAGGGAACGCTACGAGCAGTACTTC.

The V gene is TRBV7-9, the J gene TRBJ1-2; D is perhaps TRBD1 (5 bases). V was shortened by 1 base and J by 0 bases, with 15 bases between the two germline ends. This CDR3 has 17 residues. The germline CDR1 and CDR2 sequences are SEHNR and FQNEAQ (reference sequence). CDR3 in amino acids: CASSLVGGMVTNYGYTF. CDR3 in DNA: TGTGCCAGCAGCTTAGTTGGGGGAATGGTTACTAACTATGGCTACACCTTC.

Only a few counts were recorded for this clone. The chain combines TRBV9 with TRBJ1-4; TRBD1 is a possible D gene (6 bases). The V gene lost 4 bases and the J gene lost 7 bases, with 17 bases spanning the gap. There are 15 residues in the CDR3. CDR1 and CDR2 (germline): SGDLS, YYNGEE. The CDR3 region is CASSSPRGEGEKLFF. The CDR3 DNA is TGTGCCAGCAGCTCCCCCAGGGGTGAGGGTGAAAAACTGTTTTTT.

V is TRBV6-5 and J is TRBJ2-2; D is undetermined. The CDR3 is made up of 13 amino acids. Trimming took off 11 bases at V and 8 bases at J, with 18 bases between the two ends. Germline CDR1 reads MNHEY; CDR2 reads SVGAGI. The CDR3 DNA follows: TGTGCCCCTCCCCTAACCGCGCCAGGGGAGCTGTTTTTT. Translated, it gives CAPPLTAPGELFF.